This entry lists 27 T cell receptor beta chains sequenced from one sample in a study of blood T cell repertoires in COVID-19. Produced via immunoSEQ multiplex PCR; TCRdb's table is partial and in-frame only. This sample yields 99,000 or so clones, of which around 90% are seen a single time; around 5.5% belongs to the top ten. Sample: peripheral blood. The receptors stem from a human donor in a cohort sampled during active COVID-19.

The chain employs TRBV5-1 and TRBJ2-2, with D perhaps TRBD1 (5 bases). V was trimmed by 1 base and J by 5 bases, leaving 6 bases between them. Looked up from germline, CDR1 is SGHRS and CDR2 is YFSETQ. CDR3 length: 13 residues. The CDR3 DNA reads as TGCGCCAGCAGCTTGCAGGGTACCGGGGAGCTGTTTTTT. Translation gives CASSLQGTGELFF.

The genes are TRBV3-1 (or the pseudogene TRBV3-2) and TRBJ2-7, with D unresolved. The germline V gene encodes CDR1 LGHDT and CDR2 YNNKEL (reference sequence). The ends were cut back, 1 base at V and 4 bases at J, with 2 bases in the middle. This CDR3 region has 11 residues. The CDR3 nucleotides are TGTGCCAGCAGCCAAGCATACGAGCAGTACTTC. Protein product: CASSQAYEQYF.

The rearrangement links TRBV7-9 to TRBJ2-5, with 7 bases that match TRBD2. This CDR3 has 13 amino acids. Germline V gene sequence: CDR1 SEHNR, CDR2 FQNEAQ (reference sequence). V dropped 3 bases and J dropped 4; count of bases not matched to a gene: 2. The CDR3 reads CASSFSGGETQYF. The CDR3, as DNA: TGTGCCAGCAGCTTTTCGGGGGGAGAGACCCAGTACTTC.

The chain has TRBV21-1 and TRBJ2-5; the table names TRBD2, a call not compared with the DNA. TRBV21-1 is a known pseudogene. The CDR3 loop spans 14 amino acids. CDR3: CASSNCRERQTQYF. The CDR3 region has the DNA TGTGCCAGCAGCAACTGTCGGGAAAGGCAGACCCAGTACTTC.

CDR3 nucleotide sequence: TGTGCCAGCAGCCCCAAACTGGGAGGTTCCCCCCACAATGAGCAGTTCTTC. It encodes CASSPKLGGSPHNEQFF. The chain is built from TRBV7-9 and TRBJ2-1; weak D call: TRBD2 (6 bases). Germline CDR1 and CDR2: SEHNR and FQNEAQ (reference sequence). The CDR3 is made up of 17 amino acids. The germline V and J ends were trimmed by 5 bases and 5 bases, with 22 bases remaining between them. Complete variable domain (other parts from reference TRBV7-9 and TRBJ2-1): DTGVSQNPRHKITKRGQNVTFRCDPISEHNRLYWYRQTLGQGPEFLTYFQNEAQLEKSRLLSDRFSAERPKGSFSTLEIQRTEQGDSAMYLCASSPKLGGSPHNEQFFGPGTRLTVL.

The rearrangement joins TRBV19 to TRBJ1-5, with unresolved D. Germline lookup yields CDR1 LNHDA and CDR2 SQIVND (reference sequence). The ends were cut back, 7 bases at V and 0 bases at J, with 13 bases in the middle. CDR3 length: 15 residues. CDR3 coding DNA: TGTGCCAGTACCACCGGTGATTATAGCAATCAGCCCCAGCATTTT. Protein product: CASTTGDYSNQPQHF. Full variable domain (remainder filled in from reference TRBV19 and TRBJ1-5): DGGITQSPKYLFRKEGQNVTLSCEQNLNHDAMYWYRQDPGQGLRLIYYSQIVNDFQKGDIAEGYSVSREKKESFPLTVTSAQKNPTAFYLCASTTGDYSNQPQHFGDGTRLSIL.

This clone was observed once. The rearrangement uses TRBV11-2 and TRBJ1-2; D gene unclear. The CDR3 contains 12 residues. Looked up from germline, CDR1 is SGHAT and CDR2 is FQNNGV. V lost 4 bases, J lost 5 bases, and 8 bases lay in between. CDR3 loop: CASSSRYYGYTF. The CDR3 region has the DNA TGTGCCAGCAGCTCCCGTTATTATGGCTACACCTTC.

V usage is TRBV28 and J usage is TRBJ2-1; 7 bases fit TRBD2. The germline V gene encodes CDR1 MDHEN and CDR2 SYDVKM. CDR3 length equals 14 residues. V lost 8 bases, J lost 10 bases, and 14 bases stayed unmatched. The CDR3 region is CASAGTSADGEQFF. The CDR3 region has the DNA TGTGCCAGCGCGGGCACTAGCGCAGATGGGGAGCAGTTCTTC. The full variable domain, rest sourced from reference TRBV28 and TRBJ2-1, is DVKVTQSSRYLVKRTGEKVFLECVQDMDHENMFWYRQDPGLGLRLIYFSYDVKMKEKGDIPEGYSVSREKKERFSLILESASTNQTSMYLCASAGTSADGEQFFGPGTRLTVL.

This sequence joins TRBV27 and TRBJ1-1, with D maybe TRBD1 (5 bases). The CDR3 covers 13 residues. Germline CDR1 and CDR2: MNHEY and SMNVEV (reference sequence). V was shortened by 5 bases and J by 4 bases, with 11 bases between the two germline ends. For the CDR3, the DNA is TGTGCCAGCAGTGAGGACAACGGCACTGAAGCTTTCTTT. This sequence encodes CASSEDNGTEAFF.

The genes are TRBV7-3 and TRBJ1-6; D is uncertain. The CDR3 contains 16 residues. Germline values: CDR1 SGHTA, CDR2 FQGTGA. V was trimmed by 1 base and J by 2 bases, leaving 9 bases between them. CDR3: CASSLRAATYNSPLHF. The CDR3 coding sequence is TGTGCCAGCAGCTTAAGGGCAGCCACCTATAATTCACCCCTCCACTTT.

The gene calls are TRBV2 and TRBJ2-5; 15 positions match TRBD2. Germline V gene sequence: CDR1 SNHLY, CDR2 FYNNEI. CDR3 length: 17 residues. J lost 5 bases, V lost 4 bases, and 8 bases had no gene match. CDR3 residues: CASSVSGLAGGRETQYF. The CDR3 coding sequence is TGTGCCAGCAGTGTTTCCGGACTAGCGGGAGGGAGGGAGACCCAGTACTTC.

For the CDR3, the DNA is TGTGCCAGCAGCGAGCGGGAGAGCATCTACAATGAGCAGTTCTTC. Protein: CASSERESIYNEQFF. This chain joins TRBV9 and TRBJ2-1, with 8 bases aligning to TRBD2. Looked up from germline, CDR1 is SGDLS and CDR2 is YYNGEE. The CDR3 consists of 15 residues. V was pared by 3 bases and J by 3 bases, with 5 bases of the junction left unmatched.

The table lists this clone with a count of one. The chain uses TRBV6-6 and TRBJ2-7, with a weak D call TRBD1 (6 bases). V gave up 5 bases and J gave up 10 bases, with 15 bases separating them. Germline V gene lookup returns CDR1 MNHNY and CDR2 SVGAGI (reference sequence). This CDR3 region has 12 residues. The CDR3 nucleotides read TGTGCCAGCAGTCTTCTACAGGGAACCCAGTACTTC. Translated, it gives CASSLLQGTQYF.

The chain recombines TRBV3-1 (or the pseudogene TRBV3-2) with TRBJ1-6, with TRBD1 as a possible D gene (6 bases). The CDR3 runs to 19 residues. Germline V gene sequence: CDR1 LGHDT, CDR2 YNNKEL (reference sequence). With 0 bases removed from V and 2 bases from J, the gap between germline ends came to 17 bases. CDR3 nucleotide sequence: TGTGCCAGCAGCCAAGAAGGCCAGGGGTCAGAGACCTATAATTCACCCCTCCACTTT. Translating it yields CASSQEGQGSETYNSPLHF.

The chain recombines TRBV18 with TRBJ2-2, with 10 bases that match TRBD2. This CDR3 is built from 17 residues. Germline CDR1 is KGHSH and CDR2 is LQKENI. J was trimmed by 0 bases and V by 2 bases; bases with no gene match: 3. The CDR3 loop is CASSPTGLAANTGELFF. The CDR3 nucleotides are TGTGCCAGCTCACCAACCGGACTAGCGGCGAACACCGGGGAGCTGTTTTTT.

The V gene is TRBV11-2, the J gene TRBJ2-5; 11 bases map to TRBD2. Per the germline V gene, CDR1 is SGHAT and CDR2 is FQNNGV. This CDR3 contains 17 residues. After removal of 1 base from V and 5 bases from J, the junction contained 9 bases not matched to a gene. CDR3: CASSLAVTSGIGETQYF. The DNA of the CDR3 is TGTGCCAGCAGCTTAGCGGTGACTAGCGGGATTGGGGAGACCCAGTACTTC.

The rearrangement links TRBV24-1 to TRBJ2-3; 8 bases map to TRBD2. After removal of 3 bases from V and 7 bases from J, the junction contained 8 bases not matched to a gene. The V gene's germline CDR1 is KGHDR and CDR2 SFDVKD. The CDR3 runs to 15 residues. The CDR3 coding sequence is TGTGCCACCAGTGATCCGGGACTAGAAACATATACGCAGTATTTT. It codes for CATSDPGLETYTQYF.

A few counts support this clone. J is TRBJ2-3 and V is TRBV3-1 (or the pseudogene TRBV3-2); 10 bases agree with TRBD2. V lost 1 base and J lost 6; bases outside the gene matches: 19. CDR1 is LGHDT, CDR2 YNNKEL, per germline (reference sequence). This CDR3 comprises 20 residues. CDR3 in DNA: TGTGCCAGCAGCCAAGTGGGGGCCCCGAGAGCGGGGGGGCCGGGTGATACGCAGTATTTT. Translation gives CASSQVGAPRAGGPGDTQYF.

In nucleotides, the CDR3 is TGTGCCAGCTCAAAAGCGGGGAACACTGAAGCTTTCTTT. Its protein is CASSKAGNTEAFF. The rearrangement joins TRBV18 to TRBJ1-1; D is unclear. This CDR3 is built from 13 residues. Looked up from germline, CDR1 is KGHSH and CDR2 is LQKENI. Trimming took off 5 bases at V and 1 base at J, with 8 bases between the two ends.

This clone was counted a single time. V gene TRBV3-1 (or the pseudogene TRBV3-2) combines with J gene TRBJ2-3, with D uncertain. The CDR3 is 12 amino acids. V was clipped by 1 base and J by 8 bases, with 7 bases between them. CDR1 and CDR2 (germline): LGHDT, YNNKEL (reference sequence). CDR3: CASSQASRTQYF. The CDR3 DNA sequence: TGTGCCAGCAGCCAAGCGTCTCGTACGCAGTATTTT.

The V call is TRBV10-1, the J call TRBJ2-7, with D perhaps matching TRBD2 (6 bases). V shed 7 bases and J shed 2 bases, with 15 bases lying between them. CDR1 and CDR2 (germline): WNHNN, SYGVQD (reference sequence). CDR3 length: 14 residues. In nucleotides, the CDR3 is TGCGCCAGCACCTCCGGGACTGGGCCCTACGAGCAGTACTTC. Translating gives CASTSGTGPYEQYF.

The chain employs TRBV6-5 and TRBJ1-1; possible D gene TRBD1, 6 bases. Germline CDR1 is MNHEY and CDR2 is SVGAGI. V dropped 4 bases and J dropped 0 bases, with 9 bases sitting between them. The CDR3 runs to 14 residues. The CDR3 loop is CASSLGQMNTEAFF. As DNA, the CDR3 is TGTGCCAGCAGTTTAGGACAGATGAACACTGAAGCTTTCTTT.

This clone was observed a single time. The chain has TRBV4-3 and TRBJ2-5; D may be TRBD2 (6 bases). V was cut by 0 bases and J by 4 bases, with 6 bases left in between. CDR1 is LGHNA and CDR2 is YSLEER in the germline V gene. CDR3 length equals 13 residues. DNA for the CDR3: TGCGCCAGCAGCCAAGAGGGAGGAGAGACCCAGTACTTC. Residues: CASSQEGGETQYF.

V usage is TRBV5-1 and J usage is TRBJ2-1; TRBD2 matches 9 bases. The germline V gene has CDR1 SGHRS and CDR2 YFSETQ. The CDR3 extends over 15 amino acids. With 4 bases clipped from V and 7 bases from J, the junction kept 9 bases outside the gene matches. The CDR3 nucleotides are TGCGCCAGCAGCCCGCTGGCTAGCGGGGATAATGAGCAGTTCTTC. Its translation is CASSPLASGDNEQFF.

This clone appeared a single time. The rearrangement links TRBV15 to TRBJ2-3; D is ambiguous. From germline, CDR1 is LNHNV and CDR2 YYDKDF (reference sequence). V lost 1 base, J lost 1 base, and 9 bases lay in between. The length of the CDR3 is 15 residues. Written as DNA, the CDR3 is TGTGCCACCAGCAGAGGTAACACAGGCACAGATACGCAGTATTTT. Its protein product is CATSRGNTGTDTQYF.

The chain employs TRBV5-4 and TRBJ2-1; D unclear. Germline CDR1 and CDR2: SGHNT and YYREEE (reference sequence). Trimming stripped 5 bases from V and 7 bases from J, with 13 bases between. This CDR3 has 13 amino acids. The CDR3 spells CASRSGVGNEQFF. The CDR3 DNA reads TGTGCCAGCAGGTCTGGAGTCGGTAATGAGCAGTTCTTC.

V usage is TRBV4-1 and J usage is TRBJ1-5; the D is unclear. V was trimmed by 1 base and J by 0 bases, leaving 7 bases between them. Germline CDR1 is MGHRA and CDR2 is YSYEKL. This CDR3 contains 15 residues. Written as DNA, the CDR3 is TGCGCCAGCAGCCAAGCTGAGGTTAGCAATCAGCCCCAGCATTTT. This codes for CASSQAEVSNQPQHF.